This entry lists 18 T cell receptor beta chains sequenced from one sample in a study of Ad26.COV2.S vaccination and SARS-CoV-2 variants. Treatment: over 15 received Ad26.COV2.S at low or high dose, single or two shots; a few received placebo; per-sample allocation not given. Collection of samples fell on day 63 after the first vaccine or placebo injection. Method: immunoSEQ multiplex PCR; TCRdb's copy keeps in-frame clones and lacks some. The table includes about 330,000 clones, roughly 88% detected once. This specimen was peripheral blood, taken in a trial of Ad26.COV2.S vaccine versus placebo. These receptors originate from a person between 18 and 59 years old who received the Ad26.COV2.S COVID-19 vaccine or a placebo.

V is TRBV4-3 and J is TRBJ2-2; D is perhaps TRBD2 (7 bases). The V gene lost 3 bases and the J gene lost 1 base, with 12 bases spanning the gap. The V gene's germline CDR1 is LGHNA and CDR2 YSLEER. CDR3 size: 16 residues. In nucleotides, the CDR3 is TGCGCCAGCAGCCAGGGGGGGGCCCAGAACACCGGGGAGCTGTTTTTT. It specifies CASSQGGAQNTGELFF.

The V call is TRBV6-2 or TRBV6-3, the J call TRBJ1-4; 7 positions agree with TRBD1. The V gene's germline CDR1 is MNHEY and CDR2 SVGEGT. This CDR3 comprises 16 residues. Trimming cost V 5 bases and J 3 bases; bases outside gene matches: 9. CDR3 DNA sequence: TGTGCCAGCAGTCTACAGGGGACTCGTGCTAATGAAAAACTGTTTTTT. Encoded protein: CASSLQGTRANEKLFF.

CDR3 in DNA: TGCGCCAGCAGCTTGGAGCAGGGGAGGCAGGGCTACACCTTC. Translated, it gives CASSLEQGRQGYTF. The chain combines TRBV5-1 with TRBJ1-2, with D perhaps matching TRBD1 (6 bases). Trimming left V 0 bases short and J 8 bases short, with 14 bases between. The germline V gene encodes CDR1 SGHRS and CDR2 YFSETQ. The CDR3 runs to 14 residues. Filled out from reference TRBV5-1 and TRBJ1-2, the complete variable domain reads KAGVTQTPRYLIKTRGQQVTLSCSPISGHRSVSWYQQTPGQGLQFLFEYFSETQRNKGNFPGRFSGRQFSNSRSEMNVSTLELGDSALYLCASSLEQGRQGYTFGSGTRLTVV.

V usage is TRBV4-1 and J usage is TRBJ1-5; no clear D gene. The ends were cut back, 0 bases at V and 1 base at J, with 4 bases in the middle. Germline V gene lookup returns CDR1 MGHRA and CDR2 YSYEKL. The CDR3 has 14 amino acids. This chain's CDR3 is CASSQENSNQPQHF. The CDR3 DNA sequence: TGCGCCAGCAGCCAAGAGAACAGCAATCAGCCCCAGCATTTT.

The CDR3 sequence: CASSVDSTNYGYTF. The CDR3 nucleotides are TGTGCCAGCAGTGTCGACAGTACTAACTATGGCTACACCTTC. J is TRBJ1-2 and V is TRBV25-1; D perhaps matches TRBD1 (5 bases). The CDR3 has 14 amino acids. V lost 4 bases and J 0 bases, leaving 9 bases between the germline ends. Germline CDR1 MGHDK, CDR2 SYGVNS.

The genes are TRBV5-1 and TRBJ1-2; 10 bases are a match to TRBD1. J lost 2 bases, V lost 3 bases, and 4 bases had no gene match. This CDR3 is 15 amino acids long. The germline V gene encodes CDR1 SGHRS and CDR2 YFSETQ. CDR3 loop: CASSSETGGNYGYTF. For the CDR3, the DNA is TGCGCCAGCAGCTCCGAGACAGGGGGCAACTATGGCTACACCTTC.

The V call is TRBV7-9, the J call TRBJ2-2, with 8 nucleotides matching TRBD1. CDR3 length: 16 amino acids. The V and J ends lost 5 bases and 8 bases, in that order; junction bases with no gene match: 13. CDR1 SEHNR and CDR2 FQNEAQ come from the germline V gene (reference sequence). The DNA of the CDR3 is TGTGCCAGCAGCCTCCCCGGGACAGGTTTAGCGGGGGAGCTGTTTTTT. It is translated as CASSLPGTGLAGELFF.

The genes are TRBV6-6 and TRBJ2-6; no reliable D call. This CDR3 region has 14 residues. CDR1 and CDR2 from the germline V gene are MNHNY and SVGAGI (reference sequence). The ends were cut back, 5 bases at V and 4 bases at J, with 9 bases in the middle. The CDR3 here is CASSPSHGANVLTF. The CDR3 DNA reads as TGTGCCAGCAGTCCCTCCCACGGGGCCAACGTCCTGACTTTC.

The genes are TRBV11-2 and TRBJ2-7; the match to TRBD1 covers 9 bases. Germline CDR1 reads SGHAT; CDR2 reads FQNNGV. J lost 7 bases, V lost 1 base, and 14 bases had no gene match. This CDR3 is built from 17 residues. The CDR3 loop reads CASSLGGTGRDSMEQYV. CDR3 in DNA: TGTGCCAGCAGCTTAGGAGGGACAGGGAGGGATTCAATGGAGCAGTACGTC.

This sequence joins TRBV19 and TRBJ1-4; 7 nucleotides align to TRBD1. CDR3 size: 13 residues. Germline-derived CDR1 and CDR2 are LNHDA and SQIVND (reference sequence). Trimming removed 8 bases from V and 4 bases from J; junction bases left unmatched: 4. The CDR3 is CASADRFNEKLFF. CDR3 DNA: TGTGCCAGTGCGGACAGGTTTAATGAAAAACTGTTTTTT.

A word on this clone: This same CDR3 is encoded by further DNA sequences in the sample. The V and J genes are TRBV7-2 and TRBJ2-5, with D unclear. The V end was cut by 3 bases, the J end by 5 bases, with 7 bases between. CDR3 size: 12 residues. The V gene's germline CDR1 is SGHTA and CDR2 FQGNSA. The CDR3 reads CASSLGRETQYF. CDR3 sequence (DNA): TGTGCCAGCAGCTTGGGTCGGGAGACCCAGTACTTC.

The chain uses TRBV28 and TRBJ2-1, with a tentative D call TRBD1 (7 bases). Deletions cut 8 bases from V and 7 bases from J, with 18 bases between. This CDR3 region has 14 residues. Germline V gene lookup returns CDR1 MDHEN and CDR2 SYDVKM. This CDR3 is CASGGNRGRNEQFF. The CDR3 DNA is TGTGCCAGCGGGGGGAACAGGGGAAGGAATGAGCAGTTCTTC.

The rearrangement links TRBV18 to TRBJ2-7; tentatively, D is TRBD2 (5 bases). Trimming cost V 1 base and J 0 bases, with 7 bases left between them. The CDR3 spans 14 residues. Germline-derived CDR1 and CDR2 are KGHSH and LQKENI. The CDR3 is CASSPLGSSYEQYF. The CDR3 DNA follows: TGTGCCAGCTCACCACTAGGGAGCTCCTACGAGCAGTACTTC.

This clone has just one count. CDR3 region: CASRFGTGNKAFF. For the CDR3, the DNA is TGTGCCAGCAGATTTGGGACAGGGAATAAAGCTTTCTTT. V gene TRBV6-5 combines with J gene TRBJ1-1; 9 bases are a match to TRBD1. The CDR3 loop spans 13 amino acids. The V and J ends lost 6 bases and 9 bases, in that order; junction bases with no gene match: 8. Germline V gene data show CDR1 as MNHEY and CDR2 as SVGAGI.

This chain uses TRBV6-4 with TRBJ2-7; the match to TRBD2 covers 9 bases. V lost 6 bases to trimming and J lost 2 bases; unmatched junction nucleotides: 5. This CDR3 has 14 residues. Germline values: CDR1 MRHNA, CDR2 SNTAGT. CDR3 sequence (DNA): TGTGCCAGCAGCGATGGGACTAGCCCCTACGAGCAGTACGTC. Its translation: CASSDGTSPYEQYV.

This rearrangement joins TRBV7-2 to TRBJ1-2; 7 nucleotides line up with TRBD1. The CDR3 is 15 amino acids. After removal of 8 bases from V and 4 bases from J, the junction contained 13 bases not matched to a gene. The V gene's germline CDR1 is SGHTA and CDR2 FQGNSA. The CDR3 loop is CASEAPDRAGYGYTF. The CDR3 DNA follows: TGTGCCAGCGAAGCGCCCGACAGGGCGGGCTATGGCTACACCTTC. Using reference TRBV7-2 and TRBJ1-2 for the parts outside the CDR3, the full variable domain is GAGVSQSPSNKVTEKGKDVELRCDPISGHTALYWYRQSLGQGLEFLIYFQGNSAPDKSGLPSDRFSAERTGGSVSTLTIQRTQQEDSAVYLCASEAPDRAGYGYTFGSGTRLTVV.

The chain carries TRBV7-2 and TRBJ1-1; D ambiguous. V was pared by 6 bases and J by 1 base, with 9 bases between. The CDR3 is 13 amino acids. Germline CDR1 is SGHTA and CDR2 is FQGNSA. The DNA for the CDR3 is TGTGCCAGCAGTCTTACAGCGAACACTGAAGCTTTCTTT. Translated, it gives CASSLTANTEAFF.

This chain links TRBV9 with TRBJ1-6; D unresolved. The CDR3 runs to 14 residues. Germline CDR1 SGDLS, CDR2 YYNGEE. V was cut by 2 bases and J by 7 bases, with 10 bases left in between. The CDR3 DNA is TGTGCCAGCAGCGTCTCCGGGATCAATTCACCCCTCCACTTT. This gives the protein CASSVSGINSPLHF. The whole variable domain, remainder taken from reference TRBV9 and TRBJ1-6, is DSGVTQTPKHLITATGQRVTLRCSPRSGDLSVYWYQQSLDQGLQFLIQYYNGEERAKGNILERFSAQQFPDLHSELNLSSLELGDSALYFCASSVSGINSPLHFGNGTRLTVT.